Sequencing of this T cell receptor beta chain was carried out in a study of regulatory and conventional T cells in RAG deficiency. Blood CD4+ CD25-low CD127-high conventional T cells supplied the genomic DNA template. Some clones are missing from TCRdb's copy, which holds only in-frame ones; the method was immunoSEQ multiplex PCR. This sample has approximately 48,000 clones; approximately 90% occur once, and the top ten carry about 0.54%. This CDR3 region has 13 residues. Per germline, CDR1 GTSNPN and CDR2 SVGIG (reference sequence). Trimming pared 2 bases from V and 0 bases from J, leaving 7 bases between. The same specimen was also included in a second study, on regulatory T cells. Per that paper: Primers: 52 TRBV forward and 13 TRBJ reverse.

The chain couples TRBV30 to TRBJ1-1; D gene uncertain. The source material was CD4+ effector T cells sorted from blood. The TCR originated in a human donor in good health. The CDR3: CAWSSLMNTEAFF. The DNA of the CDR3 is TGTGCCTGGAGTTCACTTATGAACACTGAAGCTTTCTTT.